The 16 T cell receptor beta chains given below trace back to one sample, sequenced in a study of T cells expressing NK-cell markers. TCRdb re-called the 5' RACE reads; one entry per CDR3 protein, DNA not given. The sample table includes about 260,000 distinct CDR3 sequences. Material: blood T cells: a sorted CD56 or NKG2C T cell subset, CD4+ or CD8+ T cells, or bulk PBMC T cells (not recorded which). The receptors were sampled from a woman aged 18 to 75 in good health.

The V gene is TRBV14, the J gene TRBJ1-1. CDR1 and CDR2 (germline): SGHDN, FVKESK. The CDR3 contains 13 residues. This CDR3 reads CASSQALYTEAFF.

The chain uses TRBV20-1 and TRBJ1-3; the TCRdb D gene call, TRBD1, has no DNA to confirm it. The CDR3 loop spans 13 amino acids. Germline values: CDR1 DFQATT, CDR2 SNEGSKA (reference sequence). The CDR3 sequence: CSAGDRGRGTIYF.

The V and J genes are TRBV12-3 or TRBV12-4 and TRBJ1-1; TCRdb proposes TRBD1, but this gene call is untestable without DNA. The CDR3 has 14 amino acids. CDR3 in amino acids: CASSPGGNRAEAFF.

This chain links TRBV5-1 with TRBJ2-1; the TCRdb call, TRBD2, lacks DNA for checking. From germline, CDR1 is SGHRS and CDR2 YFSETQ. The CDR3 is 16 residues long. CDR3 sequence: CASSLGLAGAYNEQFF.

The chain carries TRBV4-3 and TRBJ1-2. The CDR3 has 15 residues. Germline lookup yields CDR1 LGHNA and CDR2 YSLEER. CDR3 loop: CASSQEFMQRYGYTF.

The chain joins TRBV9 to TRBJ1-1; the D call from TCRdb, TRBD1, cannot be confirmed without DNA. CDR3 length: 15 residues. Germline loops: CDR1 SGDLS, CDR2 YYNGEE. The CDR3 loop is CASSDTRQMNTEAFF.

The chain has TRBV10-3 and TRBJ2-4; the D gene TCRdb calls, TRBD2, cannot be checked with no DNA. The CDR3 is 18 amino acids. Germline V gene sequence: CDR1 ENHRY, CDR2 SYGVKD. CDR3 in amino acids: CAISDGPRGTKAKNIQYF.

The rearrangement links TRBV11-2 to TRBJ1-1. The CDR3 covers 15 residues. Germline V CDR1 and CDR2: SGHAT, FQNNGV. The CDR3 loop is CAIPHGSLMNTEAFF. The full variable domain, rest sourced from reference TRBV11-2 and TRBJ1-1, is EAGVAQSPRYKIIEKRQSVAFWCNPISGHATLYWYQQILGQGPKLLIQFQNNGVVDDSQLPKDRFSAERLKGVDSTLKIQPAKLEDSAVYLCAIPHGSLMNTEAFFGQGTRLTVV.

The rearrangement links TRBV7-3 to TRBJ1-2. Per germline, CDR1 SGHTA and CDR2 FQGTGA. The CDR3 is made up of 14 amino acids. This CDR3 is CASSLSSREDPPTF.

The rearrangement links TRBV4-1 to TRBJ1-2. CDR3 size: 13 residues. Germline V gene sequence: CDR1 MGHRA, CDR2 YSYEKL. The CDR3 reads CASSQDRFTGYTF.

This sequence joins TRBV7-9 and TRBJ2-7; TCRdb names TRBD2, which stays unverified in the absence of DNA. Germline V CDR1 and CDR2: SEHNR, FQNEAQ (reference sequence). The CDR3 length is 16 residues. CDR3 sequence: CASSPRWASGSYEQYF.

This chain connects TRBV6-1 to TRBJ2-3; checking the TCRdb D call of TRBD1 is not possible without DNA. The CDR3 is made up of 16 amino acids. Germline V gives CDR1 MNHNS, CDR2 SASEGT. The CDR3 here is CASSPGVKTGTDTQYF.

This chain links TRBV4-3 with TRBJ1-6; TCRdb names TRBD1, which stays unverified in the absence of DNA. CDR1 and CDR2 (germline): LGHNA, YSLEER. This CDR3 has 15 amino acids. The CDR3 here is CASSPATDYNSPLHF.

This chain links TRBV12-3 or TRBV12-4 with TRBJ2-1; TCRdb proposes TRBD1, but this gene call is untestable without DNA. The CDR3 covers 15 residues. CDR3 region: CASTPGVSSYNEQFF.

The gene calls are TRBV20-1 and TRBJ2-1; TCRdb's assignment of TRBD1 cannot be checked, as there is no DNA. CDR1 and CDR2 (germline): DFQATT, SNEGSKA (reference sequence). The CDR3 loop spans 15 amino acids. The CDR3 is CSARVSGEPHNEQFF.

The chain joins TRBV5-1 to TRBJ2-2. Germline V gene sequence: CDR1 SGHRS, CDR2 YFSETQ. The CDR3 totals 15 residues. The CDR3 sequence is CASSSGTFNTGELFF.